The rows below give T cell receptor beta chains drawn from one sample of a study of beta chain features in type 1 diabetes. Profiled with immunoSEQ multiplex PCR; TCRdb holds only in-frame clones, not every one. Of hundreds of thousands of clones listed, roughly 30% are singletons. The sequenced sample consisted of naive CD4+ T cells from blood. Receptors were obtained from a man in his late teens or twenties in good health. CDR3s include the opening cysteine and the closing phenylalanine or tryptophan. A D gene is named only where the DNA matches it firmly. Part of the rows lack a size; the others show once, few, many or a class for expanded clones.

v_gene	abundance	j_gene	d_gene	CDR3aa	CDR3nt
TRBV30	few	TRBJ1-1	NA	CAWSVGLMNTEAFF	TGTGCCTGGAGTGTCGGGCTCATGAACACTGAAGCTTTCTTT
TRBV9	NA	TRBJ2-3	NA	CASSVKGGDTQYF	TGTGCCAGCAGCGTTAAGGGAGGAGATACGCAGTATTTT
TRBV19	NA	TRBJ2-7	NA	CASSITGLWYEQYF	TGTGCCAGTAGTATAACGGGCTTGTGGTACGAGCAGTACTTC
TRBV18	NA	TRBJ2-1	TRBD2	CASSPALAGQNEQFF	TGTGCCAGCTCACCAGCTCTAGCGGGGCAGAATGAGCAGTTCTTC
TRBV18	few	TRBJ2-1	TRBD1	CASSPGQGQYNEQFF	TGTGCCAGCTCACCAGGACAGGGGCAATACAATGAGCAGTTCTTC
TRBV18	NA	TRBJ2-1	TRBD1	CASSQLGQGVDEQFF	TGTGCCAGCTCACAGTTGGGACAGGGTGTGGATGAGCAGTTCTTC
TRBV15	NA	TRBJ2-3	NA	CATSRDQGNTDTQYF	TGTGCCACCAGCAGAGATCAGGGAAACACAGATACGCAGTATTTT
TRBV20-1	once	TRBJ2-1	NA	CSARYNGQFF	TGCAGTGCTAGGTATAACGGACAGTTCTTC
TRBV7-6	NA	TRBJ2-5	NA	CASSLSAGQETQYF	TGTGCCAGCAGCTTAAGTGCCGGACAAGAGACCCAGTACTTC
TRBV4-1	NA	TRBJ2-2	NA	CASSQVRVNTGELFF	TGCGCCAGCAGCCAAGTGAGGGTGAACACCGGGGAGCTGTTTTTT
TRBV7-9	few	TRBJ1-2	NA	CASGAPGRLYGYTF	TGTGCCAGCGGAGCACCGGGACGGCTCTATGGCTACACCTTC
TRBV29-1	few	TRBJ2-7	NA	CSVAGGPYEQYF	TGCAGCGTGGCCGGCGGGCCTTACGAGCAGTACTTC
TRBV2	NA	TRBJ1-4	NA	CASSLDSHNEKLFF	TGTGCCAGCAGCTTGGACAGTCATAATGAAAAACTGTTTTTT